Following are 5 T cell receptor beta chains from one sample sequenced in a study of blood T cell repertoires in COVID-19. Measured with immunoSEQ multiplex PCR; TCRdb has only the in-frame clones, and not every one. The table lists some 220,000 clones, 80% to 90% of them singletons. Sequencing was performed on peripheral blood. The source is a man aged 50-60 years with active or convalescent COVID-19.

The V gene is TRBV5-1, the J gene TRBJ1-1; D is possibly TRBD1 (6 bases). The CDR3 extends over 15 amino acids. V lost 6 bases, J lost 3 bases, and 18 bases lay in between. CDR1 SGHRS and CDR2 YFSETQ come from the germline V gene. CDR3 region: CASTFWGYRDTEAFF. The CDR3 nucleotides are TGCGCCAGCACCTTCTGGGGATACAGGGACACTGAAGCTTTCTTT.

This chain joins TRBV3-1 (or the pseudogene TRBV3-2) and TRBJ2-5; D unclear. V lost 0 bases to trimming and J lost 3 bases, with 14 bases between them. Germline assignment: CDR1 LGHDT and CDR2 YNNKEL (reference sequence). The CDR3 runs 16 residues. This CDR3 reads CASSQDGLGRKETQYF. CDR3 nucleotide sequence: TGTGCCAGCAGCCAAGACGGGTTGGGTAGAAAAGAGACCCAGTACTTC.

The chain employs TRBV4-2 and TRBJ2-1; 10 bases are shared with TRBD2. The trim removed 1 base at V and 6 bases at J, leaving 6 bases unmatched. CDR1 is LGHNA, CDR2 YNFKEQ, per germline. This CDR3 has 16 amino acids. The CDR3 protein is CASSQVSAGGPNEQFF. CDR3 nucleotides: TGTGCCAGCAGCCAAGTGTCAGCGGGGGGGCCCAATGAGCAGTTCTTC.

V and J are TRBV18 and TRBJ2-3; 10 positions agree with TRBD2. The V gene end was trimmed by 4 bases and the J gene end by 5 bases; junction bases not matched to a gene: 6. This CDR3 has 15 residues. Germline CDR1 KGHSH, CDR2 LQKENI. The chain's CDR3 is CASSRLAGELDTQYF. For the CDR3, the DNA is TGTGCCAGCTCACGGCTAGCGGGAGAGTTAGATACGCAGTATTTT.

The chain employs TRBV7-2 and TRBJ2-5; 7 nucleotides line up with TRBD2. V was clipped by 6 bases and J by 4 bases; unmatched bases: 8. Germline CDR1 reads SGHTA; CDR2 reads FQGNSA. The CDR3 length is 14 residues. The CDR3 protein is CASRPWGGRETQYF. DNA for the CDR3: TGTGCCAGCAGACCCTGGGGGGGGAGAGAGACCCAGTACTTC.